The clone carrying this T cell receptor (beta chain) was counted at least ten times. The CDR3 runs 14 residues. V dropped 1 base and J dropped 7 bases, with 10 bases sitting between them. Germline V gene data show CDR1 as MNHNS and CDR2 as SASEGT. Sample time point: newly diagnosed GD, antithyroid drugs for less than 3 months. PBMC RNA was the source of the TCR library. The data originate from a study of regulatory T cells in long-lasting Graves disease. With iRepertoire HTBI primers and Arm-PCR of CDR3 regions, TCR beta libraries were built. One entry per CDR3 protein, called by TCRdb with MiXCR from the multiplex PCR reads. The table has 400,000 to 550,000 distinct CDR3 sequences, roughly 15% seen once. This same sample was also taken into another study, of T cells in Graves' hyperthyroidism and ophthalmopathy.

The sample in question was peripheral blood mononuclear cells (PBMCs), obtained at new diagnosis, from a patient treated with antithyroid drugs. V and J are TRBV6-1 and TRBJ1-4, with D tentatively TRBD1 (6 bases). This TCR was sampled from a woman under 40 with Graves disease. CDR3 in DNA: TGTGCCAGCAGTGAAGGGACAGCGGGTGAAAAACTGTTTTTT. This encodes CASSEGTAGEKLFF.